A single sample is the source of the 29 T cell receptor beta chains below, sequenced in a study of control samples from healthy donors and cancer patients. The repertoire was sequenced with immunoSEQ multiplex PCR; TCRdb's copy has only in-frame clones and lacks some. The data contain about 150,000 clones, roughly 94% of them singletons. Sequenced sample: blood. These receptors came from a man aged 35 to 55 in good health.

This clone was observed once. This sequence joins TRBV7-9 and TRBJ1-2; no reliable D call. Trimming took 6 bases from V and 7 from J, leaving 21 bases between them. CDR1 SEHNR and CDR2 FQNEAQ come from the germline V gene (reference sequence). This CDR3 has 15 amino acids. The CDR3 DNA is TGTGCCAGCAGTTATTCGACACCCGACTGGGTTGGCTACACCTTC. It is translated as CASSYSTPDWVGYTF.

Only one count was recorded for this clone. This rearrangement joins TRBV19 to TRBJ1-1; 11 bases line up with TRBD1. Germline V lookup: CDR1 LNHDA, CDR2 SQIVND (reference sequence). Trimming at V came to 3 bases and at J to 4 bases, leaving 10 bases not matched to a gene. The length of the CDR3 is 17 residues. CDR3: CASSIAGQGAYVTEAFF. CDR3 nucleotide sequence: TGTGCCAGTAGTATCGCAGGACAGGGGGCTTATGTCACTGAAGCTTTCTTT.

This clone was seen only once. The chain employs TRBV15 and TRBJ2-2; D unclear. Germline V CDR1 and CDR2: LNHNV, YYDKDF (reference sequence). The CDR3 contains 15 residues. The V end was cut by 1 base, the J end by 4 bases, with 10 bases between. DNA of the CDR3: TGTGCCACCAGCAGAGGCTCAACATTCACCGGGGAGCTGTTTTTT. It codes for CATSRGSTFTGELFF.

The rearrangement joins TRBV5-1 to TRBJ2-4; D is undetermined. The V and J ends lost 0 bases and 9 bases respectively, with 13 bases between them. The CDR3 covers 14 residues. Germline values: CDR1 SGHRS, CDR2 YFSETQ. The CDR3 is CASSLGNGAGIQYF. The CDR3 bases are TGCGCCAGCAGCTTGGGCAACGGCGCAGGCATTCAGTACTTC.

This clone was seen ten or more times. The rearrangement uses TRBV5-1 and TRBJ2-5; D possibly matches TRBD1 or TRBD2 (5 bases each). The CDR3 runs to 14 residues. With 3 bases removed from V and 14 bases from J, the gap between germline ends came to 23 bases. CDR1 is SGHRS and CDR2 is YFSETQ in the germline V gene. CDR3 region: CASSWPDSTVEKYF. The CDR3 coding sequence is TGCGCCAGCAGCTGGCCGGACTCGACAGTTGAGAAATACTTC. Looking up the rest from reference TRBV5-1 and TRBJ2-5 gives the full variable domain: KAGVTQTPRYLIKTRGQQVTLSCSPISGHRSVSWYQQTPGQGLQFLFEYFSETQRNKGNFPGRFSGRQFSNSRSEMNVSTLELGDSALYLCASSWPDSTVEKYFGPGTRLLVL.

The chain carries TRBV14 and TRBJ1-4, with D possibly matching TRBD1 (5 bases). Germline CDR1 is SGHDN and CDR2 is FVKESK. The CDR3 sequence is 14 residues long. Trimming took off 3 bases at V and 8 bases at J, with 13 bases between the two ends. The CDR3 loop is CASSQGGIGEKLFF. DNA of the CDR3: TGTGCCAGCAGCCAGGGGGGAATCGGAGAAAAACTGTTTTTT.

V gene TRBV6-2 or TRBV6-3 combines with J gene TRBJ1-1; weak D call: TRBD1 (6 bases). The CDR3 sequence is 13 residues long. V was clipped by 4 bases and J by 2 bases, with 8 bases between them. Germline assignment: CDR1 MNHEY and CDR2 SVGEGT. The CDR3 coding sequence is TGTGCCAGCAGTTGGGGGCCAAACACTGAAGCTTTCTTT. Translating it yields CASSWGPNTEAFF.

V gene TRBV4-3 combines with J gene TRBJ1-4, with 8 bases fitting TRBD1. Germline CDR1 is LGHNA and CDR2 is YSLEER. The junction had 3 bases not matched to a gene; V was cut back by 1 base and J by 8 bases. The CDR3 loop spans 14 amino acids. In DNA form, the CDR3 reads TGCGCCAGCAGCCAAGGACAGGGGCGGGAAAAACTGTTTTTT. It translates to CASSQGQGREKLFF.

The J gene is TRBJ1-6, the V gene TRBV4-3; 12 positions agree with TRBD1. Germline V gene data show CDR1 as LGHNA and CDR2 as YSLEER. The ends lost 1 base at V and 12 bases at J; junction bases unmatched: 4. The CDR3 contains 15 residues. Here the CDR3 reads CASSQGGTGGLPLHF. CDR3 nucleotides: TGCGCCAGCAGCCAAGGGGGGACAGGGGGCTTACCCCTCCACTTT.

The CDR3 sequence: CASSYQRRGGEQYF. The DNA of the CDR3 is TGTGCCAGCAGTTACCAACGGCGGGGAGGCGAGCAGTACTTC. The genes are TRBV6-2 or TRBV6-3 and TRBJ2-7, with D maybe TRBD2 (6 bases). Trimming shortened V by 2 bases and J by 6 bases, and 14 bases separated the two germline ends. CDR3 size: 14 residues. Germline CDR1 reads MNHEY; CDR2 reads SVGEGT.

This chain joins TRBV7-2 and TRBJ2-2, with D uncertain. V lost 2 bases, J lost 3 bases, and 13 bases lay in between. The CDR3 is 16 residues long. Per germline, CDR1 SGHTA and CDR2 FQGNSA. CDR3 in amino acids: CASSLSSRADTGELFF. CDR3 coding DNA: TGTGCCAGCAGCTTATCTTCACGGGCTGACACCGGGGAGCTGTTTTTT.

The J gene is TRBJ1-1, the V gene TRBV18, with D possibly being TRBD1 (6 bases). The CDR3 has 13 residues. Germline CDR1 reads KGHSH; CDR2 reads LQKENI. V lost 5 bases and J lost 8, with 15 bases in between. CDR3 DNA sequence: TGTGCCAGCTCATCATATATTGACAGGGAAGCTTTCTTT. Translating gives CASSSYIDREAFF.

The rearrangement links TRBV7-9 to TRBJ1-1, with 7 bases identical to TRBD1. Germline CDR1 reads SEHNR; CDR2 reads FQNEAQ (reference sequence). The CDR3 runs to 15 residues. Trimming took 7 bases from V and 3 from J; bases not matched to a gene: 11. CDR3 loop: CASNHRQGRDTEAFF. The CDR3 DNA reads TGTGCCAGCAACCACCGACAGGGTAGGGACACTGAAGCTTTCTTT.

J is TRBJ1-4 and V is TRBV4-3; the D gene is possibly TRBD1 (5 bases). CDR3 length: 14 amino acids. V lost 4 bases and J 5 bases, leaving 11 bases between the germline ends. Germline V gene lookup returns CDR1 LGHNA and CDR2 YSLEER. The CDR3 DNA reads TGCGCCAGCAGCCGGGACCTAGTGAATGAAAAACTGTTTTTT. It is translated as CASSRDLVNEKLFF.

The rearrangement joins TRBV10-3 to TRBJ1-6; 7 bases are shared with TRBD1. The CDR3 runs to 15 residues. Germline values: CDR1 ENHRY, CDR2 SYGVKD. J lost 0 bases, V lost 9 bases, and 5 bases had no gene match. The CDR3 nucleotides are TGTGCCATAGGACAGGAGGGCTCCTATAATTCACCCCTCCACTTT. Its protein product is CAIGQEGSYNSPLHF.

The count of this clone is one. The rearrangement links TRBV20-1 to TRBJ2-1, with 8 bases matching TRBD1. In germline, CDR1 is DFQATT, CDR2 SNEGSKA (reference sequence). J lost 9 bases, V lost 3 bases, and 13 bases had no gene match. The CDR3 covers 15 residues. The CDR3 nucleotides read TGCAGTGCTAGTCTCGGCAGGGGGCGCGTCGGTGAGCAGTTCTTC. It encodes CSASLGRGRVGEQFF.

V gene TRBV5-5 combines with J gene TRBJ2-7; D is ambiguous. V lost 4 bases, J lost 0 bases, and 17 bases lay in between. CDR1 is SGHKS and CDR2 is YYEKEE in the germline V gene (reference sequence). The CDR3 loop spans 16 amino acids. This chain's CDR3 is CASSLAPGLSSYEQYF. CDR3 in DNA: TGTGCCAGCAGCCTGGCACCGGGTCTCAGCTCCTACGAGCAGTACTTC.

This rearrangement joins TRBV5-1 to TRBJ2-3; D is unclear. This CDR3 spans 14 amino acids. Germline CDR1 is SGHRS and CDR2 is YFSETQ. V was shortened by 5 bases and J by 0 bases, with 10 bases between the two germline ends. CDR3 coding DNA: TGCGCCAGCAGTGGCGCCTCTAGCACAGATACGCAGTATTTT. Translated, it gives CASSGASSTDTQYF. Based on the CDR3 plus reference TRBV5-1 and TRBJ2-3, the full variable domain is KAGVTQTPRYLIKTRGQQVTLSCSPISGHRSVSWYQQTPGQGLQFLFEYFSETQRNKGNFPGRFSGRQFSNSRSEMNVSTLELGDSALYLCASSGASSTDTQYFGPGTRLTVL.

The chain joins TRBV6-2 or TRBV6-3 to TRBJ2-3; 10 nucleotides agree with TRBD2. Looked up from germline, CDR1 is MNHEY and CDR2 is SVGEGT. The J segment lost 7 bases and the V segment lost 6 bases, leaving 10 bases of the junction unmatched. This CDR3 contains 15 residues. The CDR3 DNA is TGTGCCAGCAGCCACGGGGGACTAGCGACGCATACGCAGTATTTT. It is translated as CASSHGGLATHTQYF.

The chain combines TRBV28 with TRBJ1-4; 8 nucleotides align to TRBD1. CDR3 length: 16 residues. Germline values: CDR1 MDHEN, CDR2 SYDVKM. The V and J ends lost 5 bases and 5 bases, in that order; junction bases with no gene match: 10. CDR3 DNA sequence: TGTGCCAGCAGTCCCGACAGGGGCAGTTCGAATGAAAAACTGTTTTTT. The encoded protein is CASSPDRGSSNEKLFF. The full variable domain, rest sourced from reference TRBV28 and TRBJ1-4, is DVKVTQSSRYLVKRTGEKVFLECVQDMDHENMFWYRQDPGLGLRLIYFSYDVKMKEKGDIPEGYSVSREKKERFSLILESASTNQTSMYLCASSPDRGSSNEKLFFGSGTQLSVL.

The chain links TRBV28 to TRBJ1-2; 7 bases are a match to TRBD1. In germline, CDR1 is MDHEN, CDR2 SYDVKM. The CDR3 sequence is 17 residues long. J gave up 4 bases and V 7 bases, and 18 bases lay outside the gene matches. In DNA, the CDR3 is TGTGCCAGCATTAGCCGACAGGGAATAACAGGGCCCTATGGCTACACCTTC. This encodes CASISRQGITGPYGYTF.

CDR3 amino acids: CASSFGGHYGYTF. In DNA, the CDR3 is TGTGCCAGCAGTTTCGGAGGGCACTATGGCTACACCTTC. The chain recombines TRBV27 with TRBJ1-2; D not certain. Germline CDR1 reads MNHEY; CDR2 reads SMNVEV (reference sequence). This CDR3 contains 13 residues. Trimming removed 3 bases from V and 3 bases from J, with 8 bases in between.

CDR3 bases: TGTGCCAGCAGTTTACAACAGGGAAGCACTGAAGCTTTCTTT. Its translation is CASSLQQGSTEAFF. The rearrangement links TRBV28 to TRBJ1-1, with D possibly TRBD1 on 6 matching bases. From germline, CDR1 is MDHEN and CDR2 SYDVKM. The CDR3 has 14 amino acids. Trimming removed 2 bases at V and 4 bases at J, with 11 bases between.

The chain combines TRBV19 with TRBJ1-4, with TRBD1 matching 7 bases. The junction had 12 bases not matched to a gene; V was cut back by 3 bases and J by 8 bases. This CDR3 spans 16 amino acids. Germline-derived CDR1 and CDR2 are LNHDA and SQIVND (reference sequence). The CDR3 nucleotides are TGTGCCAGTAGTATCGGGGACAGTCTAGAGGGCGAAAAACTGTTTTTT. This translates into CASSIGDSLEGEKLFF.

This chain connects TRBV28 to TRBJ2-4; D may be TRBD1 (7 bases). The V end lost 3 bases, the J end lost 9 bases, and 18 bases lay between the germline ends. The CDR3 is 15 amino acids. The germline CDR1 and CDR2 sequences are MDHEN and SYDVKM. The CDR3: CASSLGGQVRSIQYF. Written as DNA, the CDR3 is TGTGCCAGCAGTTTGGGAGGACAGGTCAGGTCCATTCAGTACTTC.

The chain uses TRBV12-3 or TRBV12-4 and TRBJ1-2; D is ambiguous. There are 11 residues in the CDR3. The V end lost 3 bases, the J end lost 3 bases, and 2 bases lay between the germline ends. The CDR3 DNA follows: TGTGCCAGCAGTTTTGACTATGGCTACACCTTC. Residues: CASSFDYGYTF.

The chain recombines TRBV19 with TRBJ1-4; D might be TRBD1 (6 bases). The CDR3 spans 14 residues. Germline V gene lookup returns CDR1 LNHDA and CDR2 SQIVND (reference sequence). Trimming took 5 bases from V and 7 from J, leaving 14 bases between them. The CDR3 protein is CASSPRGKGEKLFF. The CDR3 DNA is TGTGCCAGTAGTCCGAGGGGGAAGGGTGAAAAACTGTTTTTT.

This chain uses TRBV10-2 with TRBJ1-5; D unresolved. In germline, CDR1 is WSHSY, CDR2 SAAADI. Trimming pared 8 bases from V and 7 bases from J, leaving 9 bases between. The CDR3 is made up of 11 amino acids. CDR3 region: CASGDRQPQHF. The CDR3 region has the DNA TGCGCCAGCGGGGATCGACAGCCCCAGCATTTT.

This chain connects TRBV5-8 to TRBJ1-4, with D unresolved. The CDR3 is made up of 15 amino acids. CDR1 and CDR2 from the germline V gene are SGHTS and YDEGEE. Deletions cut 4 bases from V and 3 bases from J, with 13 bases between. The CDR3: CASSPGQAANEKLFF. DNA for the CDR3: TGTGCCAGCAGCCCGGGCCAGGCGGCTAATGAAAAACTGTTTTTT.